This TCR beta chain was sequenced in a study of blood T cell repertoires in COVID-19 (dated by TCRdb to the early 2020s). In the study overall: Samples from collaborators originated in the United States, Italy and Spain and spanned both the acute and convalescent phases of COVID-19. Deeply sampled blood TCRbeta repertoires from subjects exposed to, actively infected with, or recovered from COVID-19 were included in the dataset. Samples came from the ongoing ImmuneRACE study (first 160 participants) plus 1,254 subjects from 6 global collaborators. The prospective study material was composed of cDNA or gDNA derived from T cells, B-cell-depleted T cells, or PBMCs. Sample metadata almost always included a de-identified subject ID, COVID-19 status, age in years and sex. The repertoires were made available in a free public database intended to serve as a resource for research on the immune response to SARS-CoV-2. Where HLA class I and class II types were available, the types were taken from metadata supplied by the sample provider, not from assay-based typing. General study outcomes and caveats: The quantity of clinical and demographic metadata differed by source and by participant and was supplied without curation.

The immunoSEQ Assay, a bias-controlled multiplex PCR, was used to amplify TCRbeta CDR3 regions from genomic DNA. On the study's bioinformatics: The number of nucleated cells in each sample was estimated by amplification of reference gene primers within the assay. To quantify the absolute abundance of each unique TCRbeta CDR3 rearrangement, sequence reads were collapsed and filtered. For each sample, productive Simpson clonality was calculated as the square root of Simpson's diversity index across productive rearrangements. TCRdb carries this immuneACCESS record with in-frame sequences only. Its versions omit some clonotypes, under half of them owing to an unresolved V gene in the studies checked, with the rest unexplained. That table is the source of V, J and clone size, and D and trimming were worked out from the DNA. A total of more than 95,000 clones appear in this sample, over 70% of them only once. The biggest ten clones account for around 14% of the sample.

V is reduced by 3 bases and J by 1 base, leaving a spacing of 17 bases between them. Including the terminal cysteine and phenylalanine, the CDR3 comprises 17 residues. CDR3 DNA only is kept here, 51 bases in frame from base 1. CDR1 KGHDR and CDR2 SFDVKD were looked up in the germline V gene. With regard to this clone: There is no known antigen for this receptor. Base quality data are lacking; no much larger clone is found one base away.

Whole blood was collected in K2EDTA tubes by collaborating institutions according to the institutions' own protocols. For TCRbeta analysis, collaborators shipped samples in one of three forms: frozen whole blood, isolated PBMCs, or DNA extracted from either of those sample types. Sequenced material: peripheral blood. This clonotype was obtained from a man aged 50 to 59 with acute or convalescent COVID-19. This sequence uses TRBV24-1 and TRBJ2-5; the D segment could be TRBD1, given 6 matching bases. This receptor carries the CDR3 CATSDQDSGLRQETQYF. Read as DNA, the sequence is TGTGCCACCAGTGATCAGGACAGCGGACTCCGCCAAGAGACCCAGTACTTC.